Presented here are 31 T cell receptor beta chains from one specimen sequenced in a study of technical replicates of blood from a handful of donors. The repertoire was sequenced with immunoSEQ multiplex PCR; TCRdb's copy has only in-frame clones and lacks some. The sample has 50,000 to 70,000 clones, approximately 86% seen once; the top ten hold over 4.5%. Sequencing was done on a sample of PBMCs. The origin of the receptors is a human donor in good health. Some clones in this sample may be carry-over from other donors' samples.

The chain is built from TRBV7-8 and TRBJ2-1; 12 nucleotides align to TRBD2. The CDR3 consists of 17 residues. J gave up 3 bases and V 1 base, and 4 bases lay outside the gene matches. Germline loops: CDR1 SGHVS, CDR2 FQNEAQ. CDR3 DNA sequence: TGTGCCAGCAGCTTAGATGCTAGCGGGAGGGGCTACAATGAGCAGTTCTTC. Translation gives CASSLDASGRGYNEQFF.

The rearrangement links TRBV7-9 to TRBJ1-4; D is ambiguous. CDR3 length: 15 amino acids. CDR1 is SEHNR, CDR2 FQNEAQ, per germline (reference sequence). V was trimmed by 5 bases and J by 6 bases, leaving 16 bases between them. The CDR3 sequence is CASSPWREADEKLFF. The CDR3 DNA follows: TGTGCCAGCAGCCCATGGAGGGAGGCGGATGAAAAACTGTTTTTT.

The chain joins TRBV5-6 to TRBJ2-5; tentative D call: TRBD1 (6 bases). The germline CDR1 and CDR2 sequences are SGHDT and YYEEEE. The CDR3 is 14 residues long. Trimming left V 2 bases short and J 1 base short, with 9 bases between. CDR3 bases: TGTGCCAGCAGCTTCCAGGGGACCCAAGAGACCCAGTACTTC. The encoded protein is CASSFQGTQETQYF.

V usage is TRBV5-1 and J usage is TRBJ2-5; 8 positions agree with TRBD2. Germline loops: CDR1 SGHRS, CDR2 YFSETQ. V shed 8 bases, J shed 5 bases, and the junction held 8 bases outside the gene matches. The CDR3 totals 13 residues. CDR3 coding DNA: TGCGCCAGTAATGGACTAGCTGGGGAGACCCAGTACTTC. As protein: CASNGLAGETQYF.

The gene calls are TRBV10-3 and TRBJ1-1, with TRBD1 matching 7 bases. The J segment lost 1 base and the V segment lost 6 bases, leaving 2 bases of the junction unmatched. The CDR3 runs 13 residues. CDR1 is ENHRY and CDR2 is SYGVKD in the germline V gene. The DNA for the CDR3 is TGTGCCATCAGCCGACAGGGGAACACTGAAGCTTTCTTT. The encoded protein is CAISRQGNTEAFF.

The rearrangement joins TRBV7-2 to TRBJ2-5, with 10 positions matching TRBD2. The ends lost 10 bases at V and 5 bases at J; junction bases unmatched: 7. This CDR3 has 13 residues. The germline gives CDR1 SGHTA, CDR2 FQGNSA. Written as DNA, the CDR3 is TGTGCCACGAGCGGGAGGGCCTCGGAGACCCAGTACTTC. It specifies CATSGRASETQYF.

The rearrangement links TRBV5-1 to TRBJ2-7; D is uncertain. The CDR3 extends over 14 amino acids. V lost 1 base to trimming and J lost 3 bases, with 11 bases between them. Looked up from germline, CDR1 is SGHRS and CDR2 is YFSETQ. The CDR3 sequence is CASSLSSSVYEQYF. CDR3 coding DNA: TGCGCCAGCAGCTTGTCTTCCAGTGTCTACGAGCAGTACTTC.

The chain recombines TRBV5-8 with TRBJ2-7; D might be TRBD1 (7 bases). Trimming left V 4 bases short and J 1 base short, with 18 bases between. The CDR3 contains 16 residues. Germline V gives CDR1 SGHTS, CDR2 YDEGEE. In nucleotides, the CDR3 is TGTGCCAGCAGCACCTCGGGCAGGGGGGCATCCTACGAGCAGTACTTC. Its translation: CASSTSGRGASYEQYF.

V is TRBV5-6 and J is TRBJ2-7, with 11 bases that match TRBD1. The CDR3 runs to 15 residues. Germline CDR1 is SGHDT and CDR2 is YYEEEE. The V gene end was trimmed by 4 bases and the J gene end by 4 bases; junction bases not matched to a gene: 7. This CDR3 is CASSPPGQGAYEQYF. The CDR3, as DNA: TGTGCCAGCAGCCCCCCCGGACAGGGGGCATACGAGCAGTACTTC.

The genes are TRBV29-1 and TRBJ2-1, with 12 bases identical to TRBD2. With 4 bases clipped from V and 3 bases from J, the junction kept 13 bases outside the gene matches. CDR3 size: 18 residues. Germline V CDR1 and CDR2: SQVTM, ANQGSEA. CDR3 coding DNA: TGCAGCGTTGTTGATTTTTCGCTAGCGGGAGGGTTCTACAATGAGCAGTTCTTC. Translating gives CSVVDFSLAGGFYNEQFF.

The chain has TRBV7-8 and TRBJ2-7; TRBD2 matches 7 bases. This CDR3 has 13 amino acids. CDR1 and CDR2 from the germline V gene are SGHVS and FQNEAQ. The trim removed 5 bases at V and 4 bases at J, leaving 5 bases unmatched. CDR3 sequence (DNA): TGTGCCAGCAGCCTTGGGAGGGCTTACGAGCAGTACTTC. This encodes CASSLGRAYEQYF.

In regard to this clone: The sample holds other DNA sequences that translate to the same CDR3. The gene calls are TRBV6-1 and TRBJ1-5, with D perhaps TRBD1 (5 bases). The CDR3 has 14 amino acids. Trimming took 4 bases from V and 2 from J, leaving 9 bases between them. Germline CDR1 is MNHNS and CDR2 is SASEGT. This CDR3 is CASSGAGGNQPQHF. The CDR3 DNA reads TGTGCCAGCAGTGGGGCGGGGGGCAATCAGCCCCAGCATTTT.

The CDR3 coding sequence is TGTGCCAGCAGCTCCGGACAGGGGGGTTGTCACGAGCAGTACTTC. It codes for CASSSGQGGCHEQYF. The chain joins TRBV6-4 to TRBJ2-7, with 10 bases fitting TRBD1. This CDR3 is 15 amino acids long. Trimming took 6 bases from V and 5 from J; bases not matched to a gene: 10. The germline gives CDR1 MRHNA, CDR2 SNTAGT.

The chain links TRBV5-5 to TRBJ2-7; 10 positions match TRBD2. The CDR3 spans 15 residues. Germline lookup yields CDR1 SGHKS and CDR2 YYEKEE (reference sequence). J was trimmed by 3 bases and V by 0 bases; bases with no gene match: 3. The CDR3 here is CASSLASGRGYEQYF. The CDR3 DNA follows: TGTGCCAGCAGCTTGGCTAGCGGGAGAGGCTACGAGCAGTACTTC.

The chain uses TRBV7-9 and TRBJ1-3; D not certain. Germline V gene data show CDR1 as SEHNR and CDR2 as FQNEAQ (reference sequence). V gave up 5 bases and J gave up 4 bases, with 3 bases separating them. The CDR3 contains 11 residues. CDR3 nucleotide sequence: TGTGCCAGCAGCCAGGGAAACACCATATATTTT. This encodes CASSQGNTIYF.

V usage is TRBV7-3 and J usage is TRBJ2-1, with 14 bases fitting TRBD2. Germline values: CDR1 SGHTA, CDR2 FQGTGA. CDR3 length: 19 amino acids. V gave up 5 bases and J gave up 3 bases; unmatched junction bases: 12. The CDR3 DNA follows: TGTGCCAGCAGCGGCCCGGGACTAGCGGGAGTTGCGGGCTACAATGAGCAGTTCTTC. Translation gives CASSGPGLAGVAGYNEQFF.

The chain employs TRBV19 and TRBJ1-5; TRBD1 aligns across 8 bases. CDR3 length: 16 residues. Germline CDR1 reads LNHDA; CDR2 reads SQIVND (reference sequence). Trimming took 5 bases from V and 6 from J; bases not matched to a gene: 12. The CDR3 here is CASSGGQGALGQPQHF. CDR3 nucleotides: TGTGCCAGTAGTGGGGGGCAGGGGGCTTTAGGTCAGCCCCAGCATTTT. The full variable domain, in which reference TRBV19 and TRBJ1-5 provide the parts outside the CDR3, is DGGITQSPKYLFRKEGQNVTLSCEQNLNHDAMYWYRQDPGQGLRLIYYSQIVNDFQKGDIAEGYSVSREKKESFPLTVTSAQKNPTAFYLCASSGGQGALGQPQHFGDGTRLSIL.

The CDR3 spells CASSQARDGNTIYF. The CDR3 region has the DNA TGTGCCAGCAGTCAAGCCCGCGATGGAAACACCATATATTTT. The gene calls are TRBV6-6 and TRBJ1-3, with D unclear. The CDR3 covers 14 residues. V was shortened by 5 bases and J by 3 bases, with 11 bases between the two germline ends. Looked up from germline, CDR1 is MNHNY and CDR2 is SVGAGI (reference sequence).

This chain's CDR3 is CASSMGGGYNEQFF. The CDR3, as DNA: TGCGCCAGCAGCATGGGGGGGGGATACAATGAGCAGTTCTTC. V gene TRBV5-1 combines with J gene TRBJ2-1, with 7 bases matching TRBD2. The germline V gene has CDR1 SGHRS and CDR2 YFSETQ. This CDR3 contains 14 residues. The junction had 5 bases not matched to a gene; V was cut back by 4 bases and J by 4 bases.

This chain joins TRBV19 and TRBJ1-1, with D unresolved. V was clipped by 2 bases and J by 5 bases, with 15 bases between them. This CDR3 spans 15 amino acids. The germline V gene has CDR1 LNHDA and CDR2 SQIVND (reference sequence). CDR3 residues: CASSIIQATRTEAFF. CDR3 coding DNA: TGTGCCAGTAGTATAATTCAGGCGACAAGGACTGAAGCTTTCTTT. Complete variable domain (other parts from reference TRBV19 and TRBJ1-1): DGGITQSPKYLFRKEGQNVTLSCEQNLNHDAMYWYRQDPGQGLRLIYYSQIVNDFQKGDIAEGYSVSREKKESFPLTVTSAQKNPTAFYLCASSIIQATRTEAFFGQGTRLTVV.

This clone occurred once. The chain carries TRBV5-6 and TRBJ2-7, with 7 bases aligning to TRBD2. Looked up from germline, CDR1 is SGHDT and CDR2 is YYEEEE. The CDR3 consists of 16 residues. J was trimmed by 5 bases and V by 2 bases; bases with no gene match: 13. As DNA, the CDR3 is TGTGCCAGCAGCTTCTGGACTAGACTTTTGTCTAACGAGCAGTACTTC. Protein product: CASSFWTRLLSNEQYF.

The rearrangement joins TRBV6-5 to TRBJ2-2, with D possibly TRBD2 on 5 matching bases. This CDR3 region has 16 residues. V gave up 0 bases and J gave up 5 bases, with 13 bases separating them. Germline V gene data show CDR1 as MNHEY and CDR2 as SVGAGI. CDR3 protein: CASSYSSNGVTGELFF. CDR3 DNA: TGTGCCAGCAGTTACTCGAGTAACGGGGTGACCGGGGAGCTGTTTTTT.

J is TRBJ2-3 and V is TRBV5-4, with a possible D match to TRBD1 (6 bases). V shed 5 bases and J shed 5 bases, with 12 bases lying between them. This CDR3 is 13 amino acids long. Germline values: CDR1 SGHNT, CDR2 YYREEE (reference sequence). CDR3 bases: TGTGCCAGCAGTACGGGCAGGGGAGATACGCAGTATTTT. Its translation is CASSTGRGDTQYF.

This clone was seen repeatedly, ten times or more. V usage is TRBV7-2 and J usage is TRBJ1-1; D uncertain. The CDR3 has 15 residues. Trimming shortened V by 5 bases and J by 0 bases, and 13 bases separated the two germline ends. In germline, CDR1 is SGHTA, CDR2 FQGNSA. Here the CDR3 DNA reads TGTGCCAGCAGCCCCACTGTAACCATGAACACTGAAGCTTTCTTT. It is translated as CASSPTVTMNTEAFF.

The chain employs TRBV4-2 and TRBJ2-7; 8 positions match TRBD1. The junction had 6 bases not matched to a gene; V was cut back by 0 bases and J by 2 bases. Germline V gene sequence: CDR1 LGHNA, CDR2 YNFKEQ. CDR3 length: 16 residues. The CDR3: CASSQDRTGRTYEQYF. In nucleotides, the CDR3 is TGTGCCAGCAGCCAAGATAGGACAGGGAGAACCTACGAGCAGTACTTC.

The V call is TRBV7-2, the J call TRBJ2-3; tentatively, D is TRBD2 (6 bases). The CDR3 has 14 amino acids. V lost 7 bases and J 6 bases, leaving 17 bases between the germline ends. Germline CDR1 is SGHTA and CDR2 is FQGNSA. Written as DNA, the CDR3 is TGTGCCAGCACCCCGGGGCTAGCGTGGGATACGCAGTATTTT. It translates to CASTPGLAWDTQYF.

The table lists this clone with a count of one. V gene TRBV6-5 combines with J gene TRBJ2-3; D may be TRBD1 (6 bases). With 7 bases removed from V and 14 bases from J, the gap between germline ends came to 25 bases. The CDR3 is made up of 14 amino acids. Looked up from germline, CDR1 is MNHEY and CDR2 is SVGAGI. The DNA for the CDR3 is TGTGCCAGCACCATTGACGCTGGGACACGGCTGCTGTATTTT. Its protein is CASTIDAGTRLLYF.

The J gene is TRBJ1-2, the V gene TRBV25-1, with D unresolved. CDR1 MGHDK and CDR2 SYGVNS come from the germline V gene. This CDR3 contains 14 residues. V lost 3 bases and J 4 bases, leaving 12 bases between the germline ends. CDR3 DNA: TGTGCCAGCAGTGAGACGGTGCGGGGCTATGGCTACACCTTC. Translation: CASSETVRGYGYTF.

V usage is TRBV2 and J usage is TRBJ1-2; D gene unclear. Per the germline V gene, CDR1 is SNHLY and CDR2 is FYNNEI. Trimming removed 8 bases at V and 4 bases at J, with 8 bases between. The CDR3 has 11 amino acids. CDR3 in DNA: TGTGCCAGCGGGTACAGCTATGGCTACACCTTC. Protein product: CASGYSYGYTF.

The chain recombines TRBV9 with TRBJ1-5, with 9 bases identical to TRBD1. There are 15 residues in the CDR3. V lost 3 bases, J lost 4 bases, and 5 bases stayed unmatched. Germline-derived CDR1 and CDR2 are SGDLS and YYNGEE. CDR3 sequence (DNA): TGTGCCAGCAGCGAGGGGGACAGGGTAAATCAGCCCCAGCATTTT. Its protein is CASSEGDRVNQPQHF.

The chain uses TRBV7-9 and TRBJ2-7; 10 positions match TRBD1. Germline lookup yields CDR1 SEHNR and CDR2 FQNEAQ (reference sequence). V shed 5 bases and J 3 bases; nucleotides not matched to a gene: 4. This CDR3 contains 14 residues. This CDR3 reads CASSHRDRGYEQYF. The CDR3, as DNA: TGTGCCAGCAGCCACCGGGACAGGGGCTACGAGCAGTACTTC.